This T cell receptor beta chain was found in a study of cytomegalovirus exposure and HLA in healthy donors (TCRdb year 2017). Regarding the complete study: An earlier analysis of a few hundred of the donors reported 276 Gb of sequence data and 100 million to 120 million unique TCR beta sequences obtained from approximately 180 million T cells. An early release covering approximately 600 HLA-typed donors comprised 250 to 350 gigabases of sequencing data and about 90 million unique TCR sequences. The genetic ancestry cluster associated with self-reported Caucasian donors included 70% to 85% of the roughly 390 genotyped donors. The study was designed to test whether signatures of past pathogen exposure could be identified by cataloging public T cell receptors. The study profiled the T cell repertoires of some 610 subjects by immunosequencing and related them to cytomegalovirus serostatus. A separate validation cohort of roughly 130 different subjects was used in addition to the approximately 670-subject first cohort. To predict cytomegalovirus infection status, the study combined high-throughput TCR immunosequencing, statistical association of individual TCRs with disease status, and machine learning. To study patterns of TCR occurrence, a later analysis re-analyzed previously published TCR beta repertoires from several hundred donors and added high-resolution HLA genotyping. Rather than drawing on any new phenotypic data, the later analysis identified candidate immune exposures from TCR beta sequences and the way those sequences occurred across donors. To decide whether each TCR beta V gene segment behaved as functional or pseudogenic, an earlier analysis of 587 of the donors relied on high-throughput TCR beta sequencing. Donor age, sex, ethnicity and CMV serostatus were collected together with the repertoire data. A later genetic analysis used genome-wide SNP genotypes for about 60% of the roughly 700 donors, treating that subset as a discovery cohort. All discovery cohort repertoires had been generated on a single sequencing platform. HLA typing covered class I and class II loci at four-digit resolution. Typing coverage differed by locus: A, B, C, DRB1 and DQB1 were typed in roughly 629-640 donors, DQA1 in 500 to 550, DPA1 in some 570, and DPB1 in 450 to 490. Four to six DR-DQ haplotypes were handled as single units for association and clustering, since linkage in the cohort was strong. On average, around 200,000 unique TCR beta nucleotide sequences were sequenced per donor among 300 to 500 genotyped donors of the cohort, with roughly a sixth of those sequences being non-productive.

General study outcomes and caveats: In a later analysis, TCR association rates were found to vary across HLA loci, with the most associated TCRs seen for DRB1 alleles and the fewest for HLA-C alleles. The authors suggested that the approach could potentially be extended to other disease states and immunological phenotypes. In an earlier analysis of some 500 of the donors, most TCR beta V segments were observed in productive rearrangements about 87% or about 30% of the time, broadly matching IMGT annotations. Assigning TCR associations to individual alleles was difficult when HLA alleles, especially DR and DQ, strongly co-occurred. Specific HLA alleles were associated with some 15,000 TCR beta sequences at a false discovery rate of 0.05 in a later analysis. Across donors, most TCR sequences were observed very rarely, whereas some public TCRs were present in many individuals. Because HLA typing was missing for some donors at each locus, association tests included only the typed subset. Correlated functional status among segregating V segments might be attributable to linkage disequilibrium, but an unknown experimental factor could not be ruled out. A further reported finding was that TCR beta sequences accurately predicted the HLA-A and HLA-B alleles for most subjects in the first cohort. A later analysis reported that several top co-occurrence clusters appeared linked to parvovirus B19, influenza, CMV and Epstein-Barr virus. Sequencing depth was assumed to be roughly uniform across donors in the presence/absence analyses, though that assumption may not hold. The study listed over 150 TCR beta chains as associated with cytomegalovirus. Because counts were too low, 15 to 20 rarely observed V segments, including chromosome 9 orphons, were left out of the earlier analysis of about 500 of the donors. A few of the identified cytomegalovirus-associated TCR beta chains were confirmed in vitro to be specific for cytomegalovirus antigens. A group of highly shared sequence variants was considered likely to be a technical artifact of the sequencing pipeline. Most CMV-associated TCR beta chains appeared to be HLA-restricted in a later analysis, and the HLA associations seemed to be driven largely by CMV exposure. According to a later genetic analysis, donors in an Asian-associated ancestry cluster had fewer N-insertions in productive TCRs than the approximately 670-donor mean. The 87-base-pair reads could not distinguish some IMGT-functional V segments, including TRBV6-2 and TRBV6-3, so those segments were excluded. Compared with equally common non-associated chains, HLA-associated TCR beta chains in a later analysis were more clonally expanded and had lower generation probabilities. A later genetic analysis associated a missense DCLRE1C variant with V-gene and J-gene trimming of TCR beta chains, and an independent cohort replicated the association. The classifier was reported to diagnose cytomegalovirus status with high specificity and sensitivity in both the original cohort and the validation cohort. For the cohort, immune exposure information was limited to CMV serostatus. The cohort was sequenced for TCR beta chains only, and without alpha or paired-chain data the features that could be detected were limited.

Libraries came from the immunoSEQ multiplex PCR assay. A mixture of 60 forward primers for TCR Vbeta segments and 13 reverse primers for TCR Jbeta segments was used in the multiplex PCR. Amplification of the CDR3 region of rearranged TCR beta genes was performed with a multiplex PCR assay on genomic DNA. On the Illumina HiSeq System, the amplified TCR beta libraries were sequenced as 87-base-pair reads. In the paper's pipeline: In a later analysis, tens of millions of unique TCR beta chains were counted across the approximately 640 repertoires, and roughly 11 million of these chains were shared by at least two donors. A nearest-neighbor algorithm error-corrected the raw reads and collapsed the reads into unique sequences, merging closely related sequences to remove PCR and sequencing errors. V, D and J gene segments were assigned by aligning CDR3 sequences to IMGT reference sequences. For a sequence to be retained, at least a six-nucleotide match to both a V gene segment and a J gene segment was required. A rearrangement was called productive if the CDR3 had no stop codons and remained in frame with V and J, and every other rearrangement was called non-productive. Following IMGT convention, CDR3 was defined as the stretch from the second conserved V-encoded cysteine to the conserved J-encoded phenylalanine. The earlier analysis of about 620 of the donors excluded sequences that lacked an unambiguous match to a single V gene segment. In an earlier analysis of approximately 550 of the donors, V segments were called functional above 56.7% productive rearrangements and were called segregating when the between-donor standard deviation exceeded 5%. A statistical classification framework was built for diagnosing cytomegalovirus status from the catalog of TCR beta chain sequences. V and J gene assignment, in a later analysis, came from comparing TCR nucleotide sequences with IMGT/GENE-DB human TR gene sequences. The TCRdist pipeline was used in a later analysis to assign CDR3 sequences and most-parsimonious VDJ recombination scenarios. In a later analysis, every TCR beta chain was defined by the combination of its CDR3 amino acid sequence and its V-gene family, and reads without a unique V-gene family were dropped. As a way to deal with suspected cross-contamination and a sequencing artifact, a later analysis dropped nearly 600 nucleotide sequences that were highly shared and had low generation probability. A later analysis calculated a clonal expansion index for each public chain from normalized within-repertoire ranks of inferred template counts. A later analysis computed generation probabilities with a VDJ recombination model fitted to out-of-frame rearrangements, and checked the results against IGoR. Hypergeometric tests were used in a later analysis to score TCR-TCR, TCR-HLA and TCR-CMV co-occurrence, with a repertoire-size bias correction applied to the TCR pairs. To estimate false discovery rates, a later analysis permuted the HLA or CMV assignments 20 times. A later analysis grouped co-occurring TCRs with DBSCAN, adding TCRdist sequence similarity when clustering within HLA-allele-positive subsets. For co-occurrence clustering, repertoires with fewer than 30,000 or more than 120,000 public chains were excluded, along with five or six repertoires with anomalous nucleotide sharing. What TCRdb holds here is the immuneACCESS table cut down to in-frame rearrangements. Part of the clones is not present; checked against another copy, under half of the missing clones reflect an unresolved V gene, and the others are unexplained. The DNA was the basis for D and trimming; V, J and clone size are from that table. In all, the sample holds fewer than 140,000 clones, and around 75% of those were seen once. The ten top clones hold around 2.8% of the sample.

From a lookup of the germline V gene, CDR1 and CDR2 are MNHEY and SVGAGI. Trimmed from V: 7 bases; trimmed from J: 9 bases; junction bases lacking a gene match: 4. The CDR3 runs 13 amino acids, cysteine and phenylalanine included. The kept DNA is CDR3 alone, 39 bases in frame from the first base. For this clone: No cognate antigen has been identified for it. Within one base of it there is no much larger clone, and no base qualities were kept.

The cohort comprised around 690 healthy bone marrow donors. Cohort members were all nominally healthy when sampled, although unrecorded immune exposures were likely present. The donor tested CMV seropositive, placing the donor among the 289 seropositive members of the cohort. Every donor gave a peripheral blood sample, and the peripheral blood mononuclear cells from that sample were used for TCR beta sequencing. Genomic DNA was extracted from the blood cell samples with the Qiagen DNeasy Blood Extraction Kit. The V gene is TRBV6-5 and the J gene is TRBJ2-1; 12 bases in the junction line up with TRBD2. Specimen: PBMCs. The TCR was taken from a male donor in good health and CMV-seropositive. The CDR3: CASKASGGGEQFF. In nucleotide form, the sequence is TGTGCCAGCAAAGCTAGCGGGGGGGGTGAGCAGTTCTTC.